One and the same sample provided the 17 T cell receptor beta chains below, sequenced in a study of blood T cells in healthy people across ages (dated by TCRdb to about 2015). The library relied on 5' RACE. Sequencing was performed on an Illumina HiSeq 2500. The second PCR ran for roughly 6 to 11 cycles and used a J-beta primer mix along with a sample-barcoded 5' primer. Through fastp at Q25 and MiXCR, TCRdb rebuilt clones from the public reads, retaining in-frame beta chains. Each entry is one CDR3 protein sequence, shown with its most common DNA and genes. In this sample the table shows some 1.6 million distinct CDR3 sequences, roughly 30% of which occur a single time. In total, the top ten clones hold about 11% of the sample. The sequenced sample consisted of blood. Receptors originate from a woman aged 25 to 45 in good health.

The sample holds a few counts of this clonotype. The chain couples TRBV12-3 or TRBV12-4 to TRBJ1-3; 9 nucleotides align to TRBD1. Losses at the gene ends were 6 bases for V and 1 base for J; bases not matched to a gene: 4. This CDR3 comprises 15 residues. The chain's CDR3 is CASSWDRVSGNTIYF. CDR3 DNA sequence: TGTGCCAGCAGCTGGGACAGGGTTTCTGGAAACACCATATATTTT.

The V call is TRBV5-6, the J call TRBJ2-5; no definite D call. Trimming shortened V by 1 base and J by 5 bases, and 12 bases separated the two germline ends. The CDR3 extends over 14 amino acids. Germline CDR1 and CDR2: SGHDT and YYEEEE. DNA of the CDR3: TGTGCCAGCAGCTTGAGGGCTACCTGGGAGACCCAGTACTTC. Residues: CASSLRATWETQYF.

This CDR3 is CSATSGTGSRNTQYF. CDR3 sequence (DNA): TGCAGTGCTACCTCCGGGACAGGGAGTAGAAATACGCAGTATTTT. The chain combines TRBV20-1 with TRBJ2-3; 9 bases fit TRBD1. Germline CDR1 DFQATT, CDR2 SNEGSKA (reference sequence). The CDR3 totals 15 residues. The junction had 12 bases not matched to a gene; V was cut back by 4 bases and J by 7 bases.

This CDR3 is CASSLGFGLGSYEQYF. The CDR3 DNA reads TGTGCCAGCAGTTTGGGGTTCGGACTGGGTTCCTACGAGCAGTACTTC. The chain carries TRBV12-3 or TRBV12-4 and TRBJ2-7; D is perhaps TRBD2 (5 bases). V was pared by 3 bases and J by 1 base, with 16 bases between. The CDR3 spans 16 residues.

V is TRBV5-1 and J is TRBJ2-3, with 8 bases identical to TRBD2. Germline-derived CDR1 and CDR2 are SGHRS and YFSETQ. The length of the CDR3 is 14 residues. V lost 5 bases and J lost 2; bases outside the gene matches: 4. CDR3 nucleotide sequence: TGCGCCAGCAGACTTAGCGGGGACACAGATACGCAGTATTTT. This sequence encodes CASRLSGDTDTQYF. Based on the CDR3 plus reference TRBV5-1 and TRBJ2-3, the full variable domain is KAGVTQTPRYLIKTRGQQVTLSCSPISGHRSVSWYQQTPGQGLQFLFEYFSETQRNKGNFPGRFSGRQFSNSRSEMNVSTLELGDSALYLCASRLSGDTDTQYFGPGTRLTVL.

This clonotype was recorded a few times. This chain joins TRBV6-5 and TRBJ1-5, with D maybe TRBD1 (6 bases). The CDR3 contains 14 residues. V lost 6 bases to trimming and J lost 5 bases, with 14 bases between them. The germline V gene encodes CDR1 MNHEY and CDR2 SVGAGI. The CDR3 nucleotides are TGTGCCAGCAGGAACAGGGTGGGGGATCAGCCCCAGCATTTT. It is translated as CASRNRVGDQPQHF.

This clonotype was detected a few times. The J gene is TRBJ2-1, the V gene TRBV11-1; no clear D. V was cut by 6 bases and J by 1 base, with 13 bases left in between. From germline, CDR1 is SGHAT and CDR2 FQDESV (reference sequence). The CDR3 sequence is 15 residues long. CDR3 loop: CASSSLGPSYNEQFF. The CDR3 nucleotides are TGTGCCAGCAGTTCTCTAGGACCGTCCTACAATGAGCAGTTCTTC.

The chain carries TRBV20-1 and TRBJ1-5; 10 bases align to TRBD1. This CDR3 comprises 13 residues. In germline, CDR1 is DFQATT, CDR2 SNEGSKA (reference sequence). Germline trimming cut 6 bases from V and 5 bases from J; bases unmatched to any gene: 4. The CDR3 sequence is CSAAGTGDQPQHF. CDR3 DNA sequence: TGCAGTGCGGCCGGGACAGGGGATCAGCCCCAGCATTTT.

The chain recombines TRBV27 with TRBJ1-4, with TRBD1 matching 7 bases. The CDR3 is 14 amino acids. Germline V gene data show CDR1 as MNHEY and CDR2 as SMNVEV (reference sequence). Trimming took 2 bases from V and 8 from J; bases not matched to a gene: 5. For the CDR3, the DNA is TGTGCCAGCAGTTTACAGGGACAGTACGAAAAACTGTTTTTT. Translated: CASSLQGQYEKLFF. The variable domain in full, completed from reference TRBV27 and TRBJ1-4, reads EAQVTQNPRYLITVTGKKLTVTCSQNMNHEYMSWYRQDPGLGLRQIYYSMNVEVTDKGDVPEGYKVSRKEKRNFPLILESPSPNQTSLYFCASSLQGQYEKLFFGSGTQLSVL.

This chain uses TRBV12-3 or TRBV12-4 with TRBJ1-1, with no clear D. CDR3 length equals 11 residues. The ends were cut back, 2 bases at V and 13 bases at J, with 11 bases in the middle. CDR3 protein: CASSLREVVFF. For the CDR3, the DNA is TGTGCCAGCAGTTTACGGGAAGTTGTTTTCTTT.

A note on this clonotype: The junction does not match germline at one end; this may be a read error. The V gene is TRBV6-1, the J gene TRBJ1-5, with D unclear. CDR3 length: 12 amino acids. The germline gives CDR1 MNHNS, CDR2 SASEGT. The DNA for the CDR3 is TGTGCCAGCAGTGACGGCAATCAGCTCCAGCATTTT. This encodes CASSDGNQLQHF.

The V call is TRBV28, the J call TRBJ2-3, with D maybe TRBD2 (6 bases). The CDR3 spans 16 residues. The V gene lost 5 bases and the J gene lost 0 bases, with 15 bases spanning the gap. Germline loops: CDR1 MDHEN, CDR2 SYDVKM. Here the CDR3 reads CASSLYAGPSTDTQYF. In nucleotides, the CDR3 is TGTGCCAGCAGTCTCTACGCGGGACCCAGCACAGATACGCAGTATTTT.

The V call is TRBV7-2, the J call TRBJ2-1; 8 nucleotides match TRBD2. With 1 base clipped from V and 13 bases from J, the junction kept 6 bases outside the gene matches. CDR1 and CDR2 from the germline V gene are SGHTA and FQGNSA. The CDR3 extends over 13 amino acids. DNA of the CDR3: TGTGCCAGCAGCTTAGTCCAGCGGGAGTTCCAGTTCTTC. It specifies CASSLVQREFQFF.

This sequence joins TRBV27 and TRBJ2-1, with TRBD2 matching 8 bases. V dropped 4 bases and J dropped 7; count of bases not matched to a gene: 6. Germline CDR1 and CDR2: MNHEY and SMNVEV (reference sequence). The CDR3 contains 14 residues. The chain's CDR3 is CASSSGGPRNEQFF. The CDR3 coding sequence is TGTGCCAGCAGTTCGGGAGGGCCGAGGAATGAGCAGTTCTTC.

A remark on this clonotype: Just one base apart from a much larger clone, this may be a read error. The chain employs TRBV29-1 and TRBJ1-2, with D unresolved. Germline CDR1 is SQVTM and CDR2 is ANQGSEA. The CDR3 length is 11 residues. The CDR3 loop reads CGAEINYGYTF. Written as DNA, the CDR3 is TGCGGCGCTGAGATTAACTATGGCTACACCTTC. Drawing the rest from reference TRBV29-1 and TRBJ1-2, the complete variable domain is SAVISQKPSRDICQRGTSLTIQCQVDSQVTMMFWYRQQPGQSLTLIATANQGSEATYESGFVIDKFPISRPNLTFSTLTVSNMSPEDSSIYLCGAEINYGYTFGSGTRLTVV.

This clonotype has at least ten counts. The rearrangement uses TRBV3-1 and TRBJ2-5; 8 bases align to TRBD1. V lost 1 base to trimming and J lost 4 bases; unmatched junction nucleotides: 5. The germline gives CDR1 LGHDT, CDR2 YNNKEL (reference sequence). CDR3 length equals 15 residues. CDR3 sequence (DNA): TGTGCCAGCAGCCAAGTGACAGGGGTTCGAGAGACCCAGTACTTC. Protein: CASSQVTGVRETQYF.

This clonotype was observed at least ten times. For the CDR3, the DNA is TGTGCCAGCAGCCAGGGGGGTGGGCAGTTCTTC. It yields the protein CASSQGGGQFF. This chain links TRBV3-1 with TRBJ2-1; D perhaps matches TRBD2 (6 bases). The CDR3 extends over 11 amino acids. Per germline, CDR1 LGHDT and CDR2 YNNKEL (reference sequence). V lost 3 bases to trimming and J lost 12 bases, with 9 bases between them.